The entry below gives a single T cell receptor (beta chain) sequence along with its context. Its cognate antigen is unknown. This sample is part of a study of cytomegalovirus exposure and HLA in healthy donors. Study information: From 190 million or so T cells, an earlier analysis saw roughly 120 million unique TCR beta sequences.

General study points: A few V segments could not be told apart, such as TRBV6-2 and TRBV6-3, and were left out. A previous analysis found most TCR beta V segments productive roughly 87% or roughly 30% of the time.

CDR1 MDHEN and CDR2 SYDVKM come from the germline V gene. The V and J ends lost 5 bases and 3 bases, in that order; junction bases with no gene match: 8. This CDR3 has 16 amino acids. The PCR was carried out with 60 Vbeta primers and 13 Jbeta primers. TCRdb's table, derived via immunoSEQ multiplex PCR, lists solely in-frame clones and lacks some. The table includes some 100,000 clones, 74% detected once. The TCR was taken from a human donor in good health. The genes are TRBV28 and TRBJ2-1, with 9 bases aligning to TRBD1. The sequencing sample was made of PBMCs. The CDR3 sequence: CASSPGTGYLYNEQFF. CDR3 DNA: TGTGCCAGCAGTCCCGGGACAGGGTACCTCTACAATGAGCAGTTCTTC.